A single sample gave rise to the 14 T cell receptor beta chains below, sequenced in a study of lymphopenia after photon versus proton radiotherapy. Profiled with immunoSEQ multiplex PCR; TCRdb holds only in-frame clones, not every one. This table holds about 62,000 clones, about nine tenths found once. Sequences were derived from peripheral blood, sampled from a patient treated with proton-based radiotherapy. The receptors come from a man aged 80 or over with esophageal cancer.

This chain joins TRBV4-3 and TRBJ1-1, with D perhaps TRBD1 (5 bases). The germline gives CDR1 LGHNA, CDR2 YSLEER. Trimming cost V 1 base and J 10 bases, with 13 bases left between them. The CDR3 loop spans 13 amino acids. CDR3 sequence: CASSQARGRGAFF. DNA of the CDR3: TGCGCCAGCAGCCAAGCTCGGGGACGAGGAGCTTTCTTT.

The V and J genes are TRBV2 and TRBJ2-7; D is possibly TRBD1 or TRBD2 (5 bases each). Germline lookup yields CDR1 SNHLY and CDR2 FYNNEI. The V and J ends lost 10 bases and 7 bases respectively, with 17 bases between them. The CDR3 consists of 12 residues. In nucleotides, the CDR3 is TGTGCCACCAGCCGGGACGGCGAGGAGCAGTACTTC. Protein product: CATSRDGEEQYF.

The genes are TRBV5-1 and TRBJ2-6, with D maybe TRBD2 (5 bases). V lost 4 bases and J lost 9, with 11 bases in between. Germline V gene data show CDR1 as SGHRS and CDR2 as YFSETQ. CDR3 length: 13 residues. In DNA form, the CDR3 reads TGCGCCAGCAGCCCAGAGAGCGGCAACGTCCTGACTTTC. Translated: CASSPESGNVLTF.

The J gene is TRBJ2-5, the V gene TRBV4-2, with D perhaps TRBD2 (6 bases). CDR3 length: 15 amino acids. V was cut by 3 bases and J by 1 base, with 12 bases left in between. Germline lookup yields CDR1 LGHNA and CDR2 YNFKEQ. The CDR3 loop reads CASSQNPSVQETQYF. Here the CDR3 DNA reads TGTGCCAGCAGCCAGAATCCTAGCGTCCAAGAGACCCAGTACTTC.

The chain recombines TRBV19 with TRBJ1-5; D perhaps matches TRBD1 (5 bases). The CDR3 is made up of 14 amino acids. V dropped 5 bases and J dropped 3 bases, with 11 bases sitting between them. Germline CDR1 and CDR2: LNHDA and SQIVND (reference sequence). The CDR3 spells CASSPGRYNQPQHF. In DNA form, the CDR3 reads TGTGCCAGTAGTCCGGGACGGTACAATCAGCCCCAGCATTTT.

V and J are TRBV28 and TRBJ2-1; 11 positions agree with TRBD2. The junction had 19 bases not matched to a gene; V was cut back by 5 bases and J by 10 bases. Germline V gene sequence: CDR1 MDHEN, CDR2 SYDVKM. The CDR3 loop spans 18 amino acids. This chain's CDR3 is CASSKRASGGSHLGEQFF. CDR3 sequence (DNA): TGTGCCAGCAGTAAAAGGGCTAGCGGGGGGTCCCACCTAGGGGAGCAGTTCTTC.

The chain joins TRBV30 to TRBJ1-2; no clear D gene. Trimming pared 4 bases from V and 6 bases from J, leaving 9 bases between. Germline V gene data show CDR1 as GTSNPN and CDR2 as SVGIG (reference sequence). CDR3 size: 11 residues. CDR3 nucleotides: TGTGCCTGGAACCGGGATAATGGCTACACCTTC. Its translation: CAWNRDNGYTF.

This clone came up a few times. The CDR3 is CASSQVHGRSYNSPLHF. In DNA form, the CDR3 reads TGCGCCAGCAGCCAAGTCCACGGACGCTCCTATAATTCACCCCTCCACTTT. This chain links TRBV4-1 with TRBJ1-6; D remains ambiguous. The germline V gene encodes CDR1 MGHRA and CDR2 YSYEKL. The CDR3 sequence is 17 residues long. Trimming stripped 1 base from V and 0 bases from J, with 10 bases between.

CDR3 nucleotides: TGTGCCAGCAGTTTATCTATGGGGTATGGCTACACCTTC. Residues: CASSLSMGYGYTF. The chain recombines TRBV27 with TRBJ1-2; the D is unclear. V lost 0 bases to trimming and J lost 5 bases, with 7 bases between them. Per germline, CDR1 MNHEY and CDR2 SMNVEV (reference sequence). The length of the CDR3 is 13 residues.

The chain is built from TRBV5-1 and TRBJ1-1; the D is unclear. The V and J ends lost 2 bases and 2 bases respectively, with 10 bases between them. This CDR3 spans 14 amino acids. Looked up from germline, CDR1 is SGHRS and CDR2 is YFSETQ. The CDR3 DNA is TGCGCCAGCAGCTTCGGAGGCGCAAACACTGAAGCTTTCTTT. Amino acids: CASSFGGANTEAFF.

This clone was picked up one time. The CDR3: CASRAGTGWKETQYF. CDR3 coding DNA: TGTGCCAGTAGGGCTGGGACAGGGTGGAAAGAGACCCAGTACTTC. The J gene is TRBJ2-5, the V gene TRBV19; TRBD1 agrees at 9 bases. The ends lost 6 bases at V and 3 bases at J; junction bases unmatched: 8. The CDR3 is 15 amino acids. Germline CDR1 LNHDA, CDR2 SQIVND (reference sequence).

The gene calls are TRBV7-9 and TRBJ1-2; no clear D gene. Germline V gives CDR1 SEHNR, CDR2 FQNEAQ (reference sequence). V dropped 1 base and J dropped 7 bases, with 10 bases sitting between them. This CDR3 contains 13 residues. The CDR3 bases are TGTGCCAGCAGCTTAGATGTGGAGTTTGGCTACACCTTC. Protein sequence: CASSLDVEFGYTF.

This clone was detected a few times. CDR3 sequence (DNA): TGTGCCAGCGGATCGTCTGGAAACACCATATATTTT. Translation: CASGSSGNTIYF. J is TRBJ1-3 and V is TRBV7-2; no definite D call. Per germline, CDR1 SGHTA and CDR2 FQGNSA. The ends were cut back, 8 bases at V and 1 base at J, with 6 bases in the middle. CDR3 size: 12 residues. The entire variable domain, with the rest obtained from reference TRBV7-2 and TRBJ1-3, is as follows: GAGVSQSPSNKVTEKGKDVELRCDPISGHTALYWYRQSLGQGLEFLIYFQGNSAPDKSGLPSDRFSAERTGGSVSTLTIQRTQQEDSAVYLCASGSSGNTIYFGEGSWLTVV.

This sequence joins TRBV7-2 and TRBJ2-7; TRBD2 matches 9 bases. From germline, CDR1 is SGHTA and CDR2 FQGNSA. The CDR3 runs 14 residues. Trimming took 2 bases from V and 2 from J; bases not matched to a gene: 1. The CDR3 bases are TGTGCCAGCAGCTTACCTAGCGGGGCCTACGAGCAGTACTTC. Its protein product is CASSLPSGAYEQYF.